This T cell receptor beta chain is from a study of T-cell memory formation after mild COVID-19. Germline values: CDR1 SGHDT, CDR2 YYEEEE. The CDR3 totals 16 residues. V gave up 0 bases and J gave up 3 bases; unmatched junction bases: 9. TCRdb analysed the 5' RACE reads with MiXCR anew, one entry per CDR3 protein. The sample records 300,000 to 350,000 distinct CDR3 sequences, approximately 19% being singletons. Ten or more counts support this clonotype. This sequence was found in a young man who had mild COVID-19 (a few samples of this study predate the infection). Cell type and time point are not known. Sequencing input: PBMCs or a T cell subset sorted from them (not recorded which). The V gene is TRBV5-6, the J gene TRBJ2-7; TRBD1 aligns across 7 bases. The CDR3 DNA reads TGTGCCAGCAGCTTGGAGACAGGGTTGAAAGTCTACGAGCAGTACTTC. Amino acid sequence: CASSLETGLKVYEQYF.